A selection of T cell receptor beta chains follows, all from one sample in a study of blood T cell repertoires in COVID-19. The protocol was immunoSEQ multiplex PCR, while the TCRdb copy is restricted to in-frame clones and leaves out a portion. The data contain about 130,000 clones, approximately 83% of them singletons. Sequencing used PBMCs or T cells enriched from blood (not recorded which). These receptors were collected from a man aged 45-65 years who had recovered from COVID-19. Each CDR3 is given with its conserved first and last residue. D genes are given only for firm matches. Not every row has a clone size; where given, it reads once, few, many or a size class.

TRBJ1-5 TRBV27 TRBD1 NA TGTGCCAGCAGTGAACAGGGGGCGAGGAATCGGCCCCAGCATTTT CASSEQGARNRPQHF
TRBJ1-3 TRBV9 TRBD1 NA TGTGCCAGCAGCAAGGACAGGGCGGGAAACACCATATATTTT CASSKDRAGNTIYF
TRBJ1-1 TRBV7-3 NA NA TGTGCCAGCAGCTTAGGTCCGGTATTGAACACTGAAGCTTTCTTT CASSLGPVLNTEAFF
TRBJ1-2 TRBV2 NA NA TGTGCCAGCAGTGAAAGAGCGACCTTGAACTATGGCTACACCTTC CASSERATLNYGYTF
TRBJ1-1 TRBV7-9 TRBD1 NA TGTGCCAGCAGGCCATCCGGGGACAGGGAGGCGAACACTGAAGCTTTCTTT CASRPSGDREANTEAFF
TRBJ2-2 TRBV7-2 NA NA TGTGCCAGCAGGAAAACGGGCACCGGGGAGCTGTTTTTT CASRKTGTGELFF
TRBJ2-3 TRBV19 TRBD2 NA TGTGCCAGTAGCCCAACTAGCGGGGGGGCCGGGGTAACAGATACGCAGTATTTT CASSPTSGGAGVTDTQYF
TRBJ2-4 TRBV7-8 TRBD2 once TGTGCCAGCGGTGCCGGGGGGGTCAAAGACATTCAGTACTTC CASGAGGVKDIQYF
TRBJ2-7 TRBV13 TRBD2 NA TGTGCCAGCAGCTTATCCCCGAGTAGCGGGGGTTCCTACGAGCAGTACTTC CASSLSPSSGGSYEQYF
TRBJ1-2 TRBV12-5 NA once TGTGCTAGTGGTGTCCAGGGTTGGGGCTACACCTTC CASGVQGWGYTF
TRBJ1-2 TRBV7-9 NA NA TGTGCCAGCAGCCCGGCGCAGGGAAGCTTTGGCTACACCTTC CASSPAQGSFGYTF
TRBJ1-4 TRBV3-1/TRBV3-2 TRBD1 NA TGTGCCAGCAGCCATACAGGGGACGGCGAAAAACTGTTTTTT CASSHTGDGEKLFF
TRBJ1-2 TRBV27 NA NA TGTGCCAGCAGTTTACTGGGTAGCGGCTACACCTTC CASSLLGSGYTF
TRBJ1-5 TRBV7-9 NA NA TGTGCCAGCGGCCAATACAGGGATGGACAGCCCCAGCATTTT CASGQYRDGQPQHF
TRBJ1-5 TRBV5-8 TRBD1 NA TGTGCCAGCACCACAGCAGGGGGAAGTCAGCCCCAGCATTTT CASTTAGGSQPQHF
TRBJ1-1 TRBV12-5 TRBD1 NA TGTGCTAGTGGTTTGGCGGGTCCACGGGACAGCGACTTCATGAACACTGAAGCTTTCTTT CASGLAGPRDSDFMNTEAFF
TRBJ2-3 TRBV9 TRBD2 NA TGTGCCAGCAGCGTAGCGGCGGGGGGCGGCACAGATACGCAGTATTTT CASSVAAGGGTDTQYF
TRBJ1-4 TRBV7-9 NA NA TGTGCCAGCAGCTTGGCAGCAACTAATGAAAAACTGTTTTTT CASSLAATNEKLFF
TRBJ2-5 TRBV3-1/TRBV3-2 TRBD1 NA TGTGCCAGCAGCCAAGGGGACAGGTACTTCGCTGAGACCCAGTACTTC CASSQGDRYFAETQYF
TRBJ1-1 TRBV28 NA NA TGTGCCAGCAGTTTAGGGCAGGGAACTGAAGCTTTCTTT CASSLGQGTEAFF
TRBJ1-2 TRBV4-1 NA many TGCGCCAGCAGCCAAGGTTTTCCGGACTGGGATGGCTACACCTTC CASSQGFPDWDGYTF
TRBJ2-5 TRBV3-1/TRBV3-2 NA NA TGTGCCAGCAGCCATCGGACGCCGGGAGCGGGAGAGACCCAGTACTTC CASSHRTPGAGETQYF
TRBJ2-5 TRBV27 NA NA TGTGCCAGCAGTTTCGACGTTCGACAGCAAGAGACCCAGTACTTC CASSFDVRQQETQYF
TRBJ1-2 TRBV5-1 NA NA TGCGCCAGCAGCTCTACAACAGGGATGAGAGGCTACACCTTC CASSSTTGMRGYTF
TRBJ1-1 TRBV4-1 NA NA TGCGCCAGCAGCCTCAAGAAAGGGGTATTGAACACTGAAGCTTTCTTT CASSLKKGVLNTEAFF
TRBJ2-2 TRBV4-1 TRBD1 NA TGCGCCAGCAGCCAAGGGCCCGGAGGGACAGGGTTCACCGGGGAGCTGTTTTTT CASSQGPGGTGFTGELFF
TRBJ1-2 TRBV29-1 NA NA TGCAGCGTTACTACAGGGTCGGACTATGGCTACACCTTC CSVTTGSDYGYTF
TRBJ1-2 TRBV6-2/TRBV6-3 NA few TGTGCCAGCAGTGGTTCTTCTGACAGCTCCTATGGCTACACCTTC CASSGSSDSSYGYTF
TRBJ2-6 TRBV5-1 NA NA TGCGCCAGCAGCTTGGGTCAGGGTGGTGGGGCCAACGTCCTGACTTTC CASSLGQGGGANVLTF
TRBJ1-1 TRBV5-1 NA NA TGCGCCAGCAGCTTGGCCTCGAGATCTGAAGCTTTCTTT CASSLASRSEAFF
TRBJ1-1 TRBV27 TRBD1 NA TGTGCCAGCTGGGACAGGGGGCCCGGGAACACTGAAGCTTTCTTT CASWDRGPGNTEAFF
TRBJ2-1 TRBV4-1 TRBD2 NA TGCGCCAGCAGCCAAGCCTCGGGGGGGCCCCGCAATGAGCAGTTCTTC CASSQASGGPRNEQFF
TRBJ1-6 TRBV19 NA NA TGTGCCGCTCAAGGTCCCGAGGGTTCACCCCTCCACTTT CAAQGPEGSPLHF
TRBJ2-7 TRBV14 NA NA TGTGCCAGCAGCCAAAATACAGGGCCCTACGAGCAGTACTTC CASSQNTGPYEQYF
TRBJ2-7 TRBV27 NA NA TGTGCCAGCAGTTTACGAACAGGAAAACCCTACGAGCAGTACTTC CASSLRTGKPYEQYF
TRBJ2-7 TRBV5-1 TRBD1 NA TGCGCCAGCAGCTCCGGACAGGGGGTCCCCTACGAGCAGTACTTC CASSSGQGVPYEQYF
TRBJ1-5 TRBV18 TRBD1 NA TGTGCCAGCTCACTTGACAGGGGGAACGATCAGCCCCAGCATTTT CASSLDRGNDQPQHF
TRBJ2-7 TRBV18 NA NA TGTGCCAGCTCACCACGTCTAAACGAGCAGTACTTC CASSPRLNEQYF
TRBJ2-5 TRBV9 NA NA TGTGCCAGCAGCGCAGGGTATGAGACCCAGTACTTC CASSAGYETQYF
TRBJ1-2 TRBV6-5 TRBD1 NA TGTGCCAGCCACGGACAGGGGGGGTCCTACGGCTACACCTTC CASHGQGGSYGYTF
TRBJ1-1 TRBV4-1 NA NA TGCGCCAGCAGCCCTTCCGCTGTAGGGAGGACTGAAGCTTTCTTT CASSPSAVGRTEAFF
TRBJ2-7 TRBV7-6 TRBD2 NA TGTGCCAGCAGCTTAGGCTGGTCTAGCGGGGGGAACGAGCAGTACTTC CASSLGWSSGGNEQYF
TRBJ1-1 TRBV5-1 TRBD1 NA TGCGCCAGCAGCCCCGATAGGACAGGTCAAGCTTTCTTT CASSPDRTGQAFF
TRBJ2-7 TRBV18 TRBD1 NA TGTGCCAGCTCACCAGTTTCTTTCCGCCCGAGACAGGGGGCGTTAGGACTGTCCTACGAGCAGTACTTC CASSPVSFRPRQGALGLSYEQYF
TRBJ1-1 TRBV29-1 TRBD1 once TGCAGCGTTGTTTGGGGGGACAGTTCCCACACTGAAGCTTTCTTT CSVVWGDSSHTEAFF
TRBJ2-3 TRBV6-6 TRBD1 few TGTGCCAGCAGTTACTCGGTACAGGGGGCTGATACGCAGTATTTT CASSYSVQGADTQYF
TRBJ2-3 TRBV9 TRBD2 NA TGTGCCAGCAGCGGGGGACTAGCGGGCATCACAGATACGCAGTATTTT CASSGGLAGITDTQYF
TRBJ2-3 TRBV21-1 NA NA TGTGCCAGCAGAGTCGGACTAGCGGGGGGCCCTAGCACAGATACGCAGTATTTT CASRVGLAGGPSTDTQYF
TRBJ1-2 TRBV14 NA NA TGTGCCAGCAGCGGATCGGGTCAGGGTTATGGCTACACCTTC CASSGSGQGYGYTF
TRBJ1-1 TRBV19 NA NA TGTGCCAGTAGTATCACGGTGAACACTGAAGCTTTCTTT CASSITVNTEAFF
TRBJ2-3 TRBV4-3 TRBD2 NA TGCGCCAGCAGCCAAGCCTGGGGGGCTAGCGGGGGCCGCACAGATACGCAGTATTTT CASSQAWGASGGRTDTQYF
TRBJ2-3 TRBV6-1 NA few TGTGCCAGCAGTGAAATCCAGGGGGGAAGCACAGATACGCAGTATTTT CASSEIQGGSTDTQYF
TRBJ1-3 TRBV7-2 TRBD1 NA TGTGCCAGCAGCTTCGGGACAGACTCTGGAAACACCATATATTTT CASSFGTDSGNTIYF
TRBJ1-4 TRBV5-1 NA NA TGCGCCAGCAGCTTGACAGTTCCCGGTACTAATGAAAAACTGTTTTTT CASSLTVPGTNEKLFF